Given below is one T cell receptor (beta chain) in context. The CDR3 runs 13 residues. Germline CDR1 MNHNY, CDR2 SVGAGI (reference sequence). The junction had 9 bases not matched to a gene; V was cut back by 4 bases and J by 16 bases. The data were taken from a study of blood T cell repertoires in COVID-19. For the study at large: Acute-phase and convalescent COVID-19 samples originated in the United States, Italy and Spain.

Source study methods: Estimation of nucleated cell counts was performed using reference gene primer amplification. Data came from immunoSEQ multiplex PCR; TCRdb stores just in-frame clones and leaves some out. Clone size and V and J calls were adopted from that table, with D and trimming inferred from the DNA. The top ten hold approximately 6.3% of the sample, which has some 75,000 clones, 86% seen once. This clonotype originated in an elderly man with COVID-19, enrolled during active disease. Material: peripheral blood. The chain recombines TRBV6-6 with TRBJ1-6; TRBD1 matches at 8 bases. DNA of the CDR3: TGTGCCAGCAGTTCTGGACAGGGAATCGGTCTCCACTTT. This sequence encodes CASSSGQGIGLHF.